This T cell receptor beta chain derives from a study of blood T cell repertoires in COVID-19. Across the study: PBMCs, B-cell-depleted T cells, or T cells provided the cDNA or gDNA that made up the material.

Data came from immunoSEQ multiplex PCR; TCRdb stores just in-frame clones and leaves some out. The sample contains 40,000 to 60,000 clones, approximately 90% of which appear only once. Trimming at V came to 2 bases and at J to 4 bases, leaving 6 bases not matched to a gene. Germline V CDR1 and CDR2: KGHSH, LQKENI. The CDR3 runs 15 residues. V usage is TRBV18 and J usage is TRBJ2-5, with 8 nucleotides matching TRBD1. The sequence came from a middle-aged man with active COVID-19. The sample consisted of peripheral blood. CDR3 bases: TGTGCCAGCTCACCAAGGCAGGGGGCAAGAGAGACCCAGTACTTC. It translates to CASSPRQGARETQYF.